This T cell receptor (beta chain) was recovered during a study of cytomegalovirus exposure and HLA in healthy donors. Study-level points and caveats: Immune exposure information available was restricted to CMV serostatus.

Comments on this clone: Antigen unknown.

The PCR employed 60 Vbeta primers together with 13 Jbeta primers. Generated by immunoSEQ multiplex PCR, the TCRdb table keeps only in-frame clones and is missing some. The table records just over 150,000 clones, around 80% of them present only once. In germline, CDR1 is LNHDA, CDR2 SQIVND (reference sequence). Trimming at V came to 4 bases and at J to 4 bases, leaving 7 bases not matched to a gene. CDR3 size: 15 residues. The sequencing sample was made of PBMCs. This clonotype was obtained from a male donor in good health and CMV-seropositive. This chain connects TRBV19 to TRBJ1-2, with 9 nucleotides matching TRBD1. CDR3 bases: TGTGCCAGTAGTACGGACAGGGGCGAGATCTATGGCTACACCTTC. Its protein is CASSTDRGEIYGYTF.